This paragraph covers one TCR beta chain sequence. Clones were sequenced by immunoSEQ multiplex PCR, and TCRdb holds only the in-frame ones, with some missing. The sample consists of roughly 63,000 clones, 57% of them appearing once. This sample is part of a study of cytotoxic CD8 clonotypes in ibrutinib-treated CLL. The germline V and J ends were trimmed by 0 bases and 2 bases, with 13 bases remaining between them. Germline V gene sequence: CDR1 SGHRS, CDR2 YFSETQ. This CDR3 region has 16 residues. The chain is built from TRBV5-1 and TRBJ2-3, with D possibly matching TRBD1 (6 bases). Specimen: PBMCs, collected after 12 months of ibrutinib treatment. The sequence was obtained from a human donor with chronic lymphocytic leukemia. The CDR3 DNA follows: TGCGCCAGCAGCTTGGGAGGACAGAGCTACACAGATACGCAGTATTTT. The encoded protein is CASSLGGQSYTDTQYF.